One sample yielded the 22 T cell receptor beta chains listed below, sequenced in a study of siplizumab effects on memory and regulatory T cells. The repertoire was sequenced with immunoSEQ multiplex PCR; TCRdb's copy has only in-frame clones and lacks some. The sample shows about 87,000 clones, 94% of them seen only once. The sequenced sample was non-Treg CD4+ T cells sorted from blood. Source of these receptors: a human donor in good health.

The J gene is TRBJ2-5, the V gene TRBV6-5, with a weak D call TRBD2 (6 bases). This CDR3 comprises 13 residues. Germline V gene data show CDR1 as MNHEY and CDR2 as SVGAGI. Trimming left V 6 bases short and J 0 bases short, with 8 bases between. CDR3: CASRGGNQETQYF. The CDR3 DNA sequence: TGTGCCAGCAGGGGGGGAAACCAAGAGACCCAGTACTTC.

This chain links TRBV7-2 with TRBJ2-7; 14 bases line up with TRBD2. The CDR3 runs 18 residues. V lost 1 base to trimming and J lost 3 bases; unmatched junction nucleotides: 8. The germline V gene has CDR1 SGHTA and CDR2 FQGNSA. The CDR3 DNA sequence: TGTGCCAGCAGCTTAGGACAGGGGGGACTAGCGGGAGTCTACGAGCAGTACTTC. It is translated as CASSLGQGGLAGVYEQYF.

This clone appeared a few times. This CDR3 reads CANWQGSPNYGYTF. As DNA, the CDR3 is TGTGCCAATTGGCAGGGTTCACCCAACTATGGCTACACCTTC. V usage is TRBV7-3 and J usage is TRBJ1-2; tentatively, D is TRBD1 (5 bases). From germline, CDR1 is SGHTA and CDR2 FQGTGA. The CDR3 sequence is 14 residues long. With 10 bases removed from V and 2 bases from J, the gap between germline ends came to 17 bases.

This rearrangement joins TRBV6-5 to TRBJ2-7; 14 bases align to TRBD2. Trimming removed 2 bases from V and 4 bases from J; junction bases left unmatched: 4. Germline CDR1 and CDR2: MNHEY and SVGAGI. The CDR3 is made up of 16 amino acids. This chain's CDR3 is CASSYGTSGSGYEQYF. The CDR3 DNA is TGTGCCAGCAGTTACGGGACTAGCGGGAGCGGGTACGAGCAGTACTTC.

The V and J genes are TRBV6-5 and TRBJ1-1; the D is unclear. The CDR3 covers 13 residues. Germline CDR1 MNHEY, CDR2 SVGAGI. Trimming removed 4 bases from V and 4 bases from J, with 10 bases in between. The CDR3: CASSSPGSTEAFF. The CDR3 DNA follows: TGTGCCAGCAGTTCCCCCGGCTCCACTGAAGCTTTCTTT.

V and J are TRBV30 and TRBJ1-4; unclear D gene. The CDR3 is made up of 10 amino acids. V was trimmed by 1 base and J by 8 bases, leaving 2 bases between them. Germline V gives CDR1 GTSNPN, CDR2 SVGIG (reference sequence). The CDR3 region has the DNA TGTGCCTGGAGTGGGGAAAAACTGTTTTTT. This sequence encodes CAWSGEKLFF.

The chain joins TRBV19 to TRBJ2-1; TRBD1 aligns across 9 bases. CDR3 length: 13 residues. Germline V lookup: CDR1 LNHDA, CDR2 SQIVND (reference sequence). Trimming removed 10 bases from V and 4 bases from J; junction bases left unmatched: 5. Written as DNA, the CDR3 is TGTGCCACCGCCGGGACAGGGTACAATGAGCAGTTCTTC. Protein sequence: CATAGTGYNEQFF. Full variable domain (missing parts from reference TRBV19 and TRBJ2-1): DGGITQSPKYLFRKEGQNVTLSCEQNLNHDAMYWYRQDPGQGLRLIYYSQIVNDFQKGDIAEGYSVSREKKESFPLTVTSAQKNPTAFYLCATAGTGYNEQFFGPGTRLTVL.

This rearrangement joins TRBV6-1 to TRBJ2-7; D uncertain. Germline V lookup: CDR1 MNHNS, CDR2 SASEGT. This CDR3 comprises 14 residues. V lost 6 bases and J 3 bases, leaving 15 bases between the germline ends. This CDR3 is CASSITVQNYEQYF. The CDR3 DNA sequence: TGTGCCAGCAGCATCACGGTCCAGAACTACGAGCAGTACTTC.

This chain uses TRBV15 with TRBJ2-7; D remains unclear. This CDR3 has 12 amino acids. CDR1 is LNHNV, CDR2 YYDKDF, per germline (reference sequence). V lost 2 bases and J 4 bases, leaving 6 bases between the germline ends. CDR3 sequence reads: CATSRNRYEQYF. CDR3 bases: TGTGCCACCAGCAGAAACCGATACGAGCAGTACTTC.

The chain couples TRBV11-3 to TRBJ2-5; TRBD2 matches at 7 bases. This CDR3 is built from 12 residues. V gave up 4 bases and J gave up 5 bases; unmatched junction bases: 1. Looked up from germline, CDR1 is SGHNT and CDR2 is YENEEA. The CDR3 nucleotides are TGTGCCAGCAGCTCGCGGGGGGAGACCCAGTACTTC. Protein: CASSSRGETQYF.

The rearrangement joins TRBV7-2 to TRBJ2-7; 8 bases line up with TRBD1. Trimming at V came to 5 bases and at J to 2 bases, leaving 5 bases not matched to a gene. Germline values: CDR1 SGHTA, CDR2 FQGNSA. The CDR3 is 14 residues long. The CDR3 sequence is CASSEGQATYEQYF. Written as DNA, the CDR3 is TGTGCCAGCAGCGAGGGACAGGCAACCTACGAGCAGTACTTC.

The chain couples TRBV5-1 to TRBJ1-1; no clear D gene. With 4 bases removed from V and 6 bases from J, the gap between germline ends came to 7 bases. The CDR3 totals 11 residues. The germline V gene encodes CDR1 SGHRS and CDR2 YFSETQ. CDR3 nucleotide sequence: TGCGCCAGCAGCGAAACAGCTGAAGCTTTCTTT. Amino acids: CASSETAEAFF.

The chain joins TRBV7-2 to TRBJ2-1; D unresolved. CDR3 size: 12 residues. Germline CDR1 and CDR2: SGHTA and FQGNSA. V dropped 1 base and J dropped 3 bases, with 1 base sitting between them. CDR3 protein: CASSLDYNEQFF. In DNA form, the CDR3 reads TGTGCCAGCAGCTTAGACTACAATGAGCAGTTCTTC. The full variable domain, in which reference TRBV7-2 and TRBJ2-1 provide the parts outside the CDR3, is GAGVSQSPSNKVTEKGKDVELRCDPISGHTALYWYRQSLGQGLEFLIYFQGNSAPDKSGLPSDRFSAERTGGSVSTLTIQRTQQEDSAVYLCASSLDYNEQFFGPGTRLTVL.

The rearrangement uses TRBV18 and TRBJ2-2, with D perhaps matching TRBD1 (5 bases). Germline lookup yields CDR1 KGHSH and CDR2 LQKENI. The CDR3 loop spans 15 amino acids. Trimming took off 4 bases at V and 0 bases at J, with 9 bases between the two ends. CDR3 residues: CASSQGFPNTGELFF. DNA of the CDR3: TGTGCCAGCTCACAGGGGTTCCCGAACACCGGGGAGCTGTTTTTT.

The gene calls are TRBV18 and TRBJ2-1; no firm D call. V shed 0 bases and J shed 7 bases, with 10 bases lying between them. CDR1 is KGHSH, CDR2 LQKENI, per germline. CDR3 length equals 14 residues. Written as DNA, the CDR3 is TGTGCCAGCTCACCACCAGGCCCTAAAAATGAGCAGTTCTTC. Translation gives CASSPPGPKNEQFF.

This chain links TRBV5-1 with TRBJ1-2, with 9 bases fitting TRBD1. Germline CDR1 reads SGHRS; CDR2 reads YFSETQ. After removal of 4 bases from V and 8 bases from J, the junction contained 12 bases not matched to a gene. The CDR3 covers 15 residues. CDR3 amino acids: CASSTRPGQGSGYTF. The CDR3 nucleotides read TGCGCCAGCAGCACAAGACCGGGACAGGGATCCGGCTACACCTTC.

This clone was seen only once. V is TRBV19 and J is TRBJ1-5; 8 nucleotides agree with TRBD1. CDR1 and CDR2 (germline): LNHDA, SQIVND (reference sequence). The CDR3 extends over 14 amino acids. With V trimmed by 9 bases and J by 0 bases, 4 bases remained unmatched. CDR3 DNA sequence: TGTGCCAGCACAGGGGGACATAGCAATCAGCCCCAGCATTTT. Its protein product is CASTGGHSNQPQHF.

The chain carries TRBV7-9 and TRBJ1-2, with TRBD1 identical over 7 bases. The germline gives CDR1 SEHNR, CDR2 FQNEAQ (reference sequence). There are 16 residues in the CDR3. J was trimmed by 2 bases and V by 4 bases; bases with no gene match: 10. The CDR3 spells CASSSPVKGANYGYTF. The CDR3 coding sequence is TGTGCCAGCAGCTCACCGGTGAAGGGGGCAAACTATGGCTACACCTTC.

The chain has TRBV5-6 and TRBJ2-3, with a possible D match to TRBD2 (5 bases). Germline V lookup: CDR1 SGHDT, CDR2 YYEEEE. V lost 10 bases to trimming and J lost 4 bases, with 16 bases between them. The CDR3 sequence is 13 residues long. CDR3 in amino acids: CASFGDSADTQYF. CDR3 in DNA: TGTGCCTCATTTGGGGATAGCGCAGATACGCAGTATTTT.

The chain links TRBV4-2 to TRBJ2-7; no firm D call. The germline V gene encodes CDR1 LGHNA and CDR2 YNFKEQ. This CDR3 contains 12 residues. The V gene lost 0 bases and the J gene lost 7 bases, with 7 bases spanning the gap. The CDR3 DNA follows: TGTGCCAGCAGCCAAGATTTGGGGGAGCAGTACTTC. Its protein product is CASSQDLGEQYF.

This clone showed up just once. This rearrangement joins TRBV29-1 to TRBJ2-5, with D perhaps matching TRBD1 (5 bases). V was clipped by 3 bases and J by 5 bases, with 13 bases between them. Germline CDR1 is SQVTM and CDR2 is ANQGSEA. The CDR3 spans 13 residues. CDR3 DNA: TGCAGCGTTGAGGCCAGGGCCTGGGAGACCCAGTACTTC. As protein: CSVEARAWETQYF.

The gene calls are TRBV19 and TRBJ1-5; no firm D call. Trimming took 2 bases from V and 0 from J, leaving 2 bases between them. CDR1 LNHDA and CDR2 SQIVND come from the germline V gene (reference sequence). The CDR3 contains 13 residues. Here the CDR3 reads CASSISSNQPQHF. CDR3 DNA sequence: TGTGCCAGTAGTATAAGTAGCAATCAGCCCCAGCATTTT.